A selection of T cell receptor beta chains follows, all from one sample in a study of blood T cell repertoires in COVID-19. Assay: immunoSEQ multiplex PCR; the TCRdb copy retains only in-frame clones and omits some. The table shows approximately 230,000 clones, with 75% to 90% occurring only once. The sample taken for sequencing was PBMCs or T cells enriched from blood (not recorded which). Receptors were obtained from a woman in her twenties or thirties who had recovered from COVID-19. CDR3s include the opening cysteine and the closing phenylalanine or tryptophan. The order of the fields is clone size, J gene, D gene, V gene, CDR3 protein, CDR3 DNA. D genes are given only for firm matches. The size of a clone is reported for some rows only, either as once, few or many, or as a class for expanded clones.

- TRBJ2-7 - TRBV19 CASSIDLDSASYEQYF TGTGCCAGTAGTATAGATCTCGACTCCGCTTCCTACGAGCAGTACTTC
- TRBJ2-1 TRBD2 TRBV9 CASSVAGLSYNEQFF TGTGCCAGCAGCGTAGCGGGACTAAGCTACAATGAGCAGTTCTTC
- TRBJ2-7 TRBD2 TRBV9 CASSPTGGFYEQYF TGTGCCAGCAGCCCGACGGGGGGGTTCTACGAGCAGTACTTC
few TRBJ1-5 - TRBV19 CASSLGGGSNQPQHF TGTGCCAGTAGTTTGGGGGGAGGGAGCAATCAGCCCCAGCATTTT
- TRBJ2-7 TRBD2 TRBV25-1 CASSDGTSGRYEQYF TGTGCCAGCAGTGATGGGACTAGCGGGAGGTACGAGCAGTACTTC
- TRBJ2-1 TRBD2 TRBV3-1/TRBV3-2 CASSLTSGRNNEQFF TGTGCCAGCAGCCTGACTAGCGGGAGAAATAATGAGCAGTTCTTC
- TRBJ2-7 TRBD2 TRBV9 CASSVEMAGVEQYF TGTGCCAGCAGCGTAGAAATGGCGGGAGTAGAGCAGTACTTC
- TRBJ1-2 - TRBV3-1/TRBV3-2 CASSQDLGPRGYTF TGTGCCAGCAGCCAAGATCTGGGGCCTAGGGGCTACACCTTC
- TRBJ1-2 TRBD1 TRBV6-5 CASSLGTVYGYTF TGTGCCAGCAGTCTCGGGACAGTTTATGGCTACACCTTC
- TRBJ2-7 TRBD1 TRBV4-3 CASSQDGTGPYYEQYF TGCGCCAGCAGCCAAGACGGGACAGGGCCGTACTACGAGCAGTACTTC
- TRBJ2-1 TRBD2 TRBV11-3 CASSLETSGTGEQFF TGTGCCAGCAGCTTAGAGACTAGCGGGACGGGTGAGCAGTTCTTC
- TRBJ2-7 - TRBV29-1 CSVELSYEQYF TGCAGCGTTGAATTATCCTACGAGCAGTACTTC
- TRBJ1-1 - TRBV5-5 CASSLGGRGTEAFF TGTGCCAGCAGCTTGGGGGGGCGCGGTACTGAAGCTTTCTTT
- TRBJ2-1 TRBD2 TRBV6-4 CASSPSSGSPYNEQFF TGTGCCAGCAGTCCATCTAGCGGGAGTCCCTACAATGAGCAGTTCTTC
- TRBJ2-3 - TRBV18 CASSPNLSGADTQYF TGTGCCAGCTCACCGAACCTTAGCGGAGCAGATACGCAGTATTTT
- TRBJ2-7 - TRBV7-8 CASSLGGTTYEQYF TGTGCCAGCAGCTTAGGGGGCACGACCTACGAGCAGTACTTC
few TRBJ1-1 TRBD1 TRBV7-2 CASSPQGQVNTEAFF TGTGCCAGCAGCCCCCAGGGACAGGTGAACACTGAAGCTTTCTTT
- TRBJ1-2 - TRBV28 CASSTPARNGYTF TGTGCCAGCAGTACCCCCGCCAGAAATGGCTACACCTTC
- TRBJ1-5 TRBD1 TRBV18 CASSSTGTGGRQPQHF TGTGCCAGCTCATCAACCGGGACAGGGGGCCGACAGCCCCAGCATTTT
few TRBJ1-6 - TRBV5-1 CASSPQGRGYLSDSPLHF TGCGCCAGCAGCCCCCAGGGGAGGGGCTATCTTTCGGATTCACCCCTCCACTTT
- TRBJ1-2 - TRBV28 CASSLGSGNYGYTF TGTGCCAGCAGTTTGGGGTCGGGGAACTATGGCTACACCTTC
- TRBJ1-1 - TRBV6-2/TRBV6-3 CASSLTGNTEAFF TGTGCCAGCAGTCTCACAGGGAACACTGAAGCTTTCTTT
- TRBJ1-5 - TRBV4-3 CASSLNEGANQPQHF TGCGCCAGCAGCCTCAACGAGGGAGCAAATCAGCCCCAGCATTTT
- TRBJ1-1 TRBD1 TRBV4-1 CASSRGDRGTTEAFF TGCGCCAGCAGCCGAGGTGACAGGGGGACCACTGAAGCTTTCTTT
- TRBJ2-2 - TRBV7-2 CATHRQNPNTGELFF TGTGCCACCCATAGACAGAACCCGAACACCGGGGAGCTGTTTTTT
- TRBJ2-1 TRBD1 TRBV19 CASSMIGTGVSNEQFF TGTGCCAGTAGTATGATTGGGACAGGCGTCTCCAATGAGCAGTTCTTC
- TRBJ1-1 - TRBV18 CASSPTMGGVGTEAFF TGTGCCAGCTCACCGACGATGGGGGGGGTAGGGACTGAAGCTTTCTTT
- TRBJ1-2 - TRBV7-7 CASRNRGGVIANYGYTF TGTGCTAGCAGAAATCGTGGAGGGGTAATAGCTAACTATGGCTACACCTTC